This T cell receptor beta chain was sequenced for a study of T cells in localized non-small cell lung cancer. V lost 4 bases and J lost 4, with 20 bases in between. The CDR3 extends over 16 amino acids. Germline CDR1 reads SGHRS; CDR2 reads YFSETQ. Sequenced by immunoSEQ multiplex PCR; TCRdb stores in-frame clones only, minus some. The repertoire holds around 39,000 clones, with 80% to 90% as singletons. This clonotype was sampled from a woman aged 35 to 70 with stage I lung adenocarcinoma. The chain recombines TRBV5-1 with TRBJ2-5, with D tentatively TRBD1 or TRBD2 (5 bases each). The sequences come from peripheral blood, collected before any cancer treatment. Here the CDR3 reads CASSLNLGGRGETQYF. The DNA for the CDR3 is TGCGCCAGCAGCCTAAATCTTGGGGGAAGGGGAGAGACCCAGTACTTC.